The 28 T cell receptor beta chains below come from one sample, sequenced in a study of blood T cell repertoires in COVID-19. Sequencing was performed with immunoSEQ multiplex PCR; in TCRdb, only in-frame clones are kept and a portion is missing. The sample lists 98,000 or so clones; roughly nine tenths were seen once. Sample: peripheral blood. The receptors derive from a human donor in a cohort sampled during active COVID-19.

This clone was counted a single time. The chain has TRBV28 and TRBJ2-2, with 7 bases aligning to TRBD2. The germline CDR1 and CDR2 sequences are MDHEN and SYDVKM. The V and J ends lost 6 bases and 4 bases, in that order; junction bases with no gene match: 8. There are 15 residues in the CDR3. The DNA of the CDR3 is TGTGCCAGCAGGGGGGGAGGGGCAGTCACCGGGGAGCTGTTTTTT. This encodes CASRGGGAVTGELFF. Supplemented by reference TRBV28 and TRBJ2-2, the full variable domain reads DVKVTQSSRYLVKRTGEKVFLECVQDMDHENMFWYRQDPGLGLRLIYFSYDVKMKEKGDIPEGYSVSREKKERFSLILESASTNQTSMYLCASRGGGAVTGELFFGEGSRLTVL.

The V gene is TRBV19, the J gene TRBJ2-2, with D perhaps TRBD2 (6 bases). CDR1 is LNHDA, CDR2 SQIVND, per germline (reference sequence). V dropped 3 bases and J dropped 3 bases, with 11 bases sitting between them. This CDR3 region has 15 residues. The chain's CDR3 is CASSIGGVHTGELFF. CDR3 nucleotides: TGTGCCAGTAGTATCGGGGGAGTTCACACCGGGGAGCTGTTTTTT. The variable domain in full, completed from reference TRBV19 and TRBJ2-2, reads DGGITQSPKYLFRKEGQNVTLSCEQNLNHDAMYWYRQDPGQGLRLIYYSQIVNDFQKGDIAEGYSVSREKKESFPLTVTSAQKNPTAFYLCASSIGGVHTGELFFGEGSRLTVL.

CDR3 region: CASSQEGPGAPSDTQYF. Here the CDR3 DNA reads TGCGCCAGCAGCCAAGAGGGGCCGGGTGCCCCCTCGGATACGCAGTATTTT. This chain uses TRBV4-1 with TRBJ2-3; a weak D match, TRBD1 (5 bases). CDR3 length: 17 residues. The ends were cut back, 0 bases at V and 6 bases at J, with 19 bases in the middle. CDR1 is MGHRA, CDR2 YSYEKL, per germline.

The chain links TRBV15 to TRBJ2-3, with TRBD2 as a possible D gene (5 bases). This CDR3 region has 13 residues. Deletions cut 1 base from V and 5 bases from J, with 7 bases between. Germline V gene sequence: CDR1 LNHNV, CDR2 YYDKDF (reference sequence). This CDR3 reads CATSRGERDTQYF. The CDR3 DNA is TGTGCCACCAGCAGAGGGGAGCGAGATACGCAGTATTTT. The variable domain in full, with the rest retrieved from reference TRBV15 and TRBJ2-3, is DAMVIQNPRYQVTQFGKPVTLSCSQTLNHNVMYWYQQKSSQAPKLLFHYYDKDFNNEADTPDNFQSRRPNTSFCFLDIRSPGLGDTAMYLCATSRGERDTQYFGPGTRLTVL.

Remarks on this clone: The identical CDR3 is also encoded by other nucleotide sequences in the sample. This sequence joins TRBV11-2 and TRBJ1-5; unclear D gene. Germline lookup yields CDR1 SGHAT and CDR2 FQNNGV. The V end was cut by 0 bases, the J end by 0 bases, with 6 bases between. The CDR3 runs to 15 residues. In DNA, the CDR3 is TGTGCCAGCAGCTTAGACAGTTATAGCAATCAGCCCCAGCATTTT. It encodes CASSLDSYSNQPQHF.

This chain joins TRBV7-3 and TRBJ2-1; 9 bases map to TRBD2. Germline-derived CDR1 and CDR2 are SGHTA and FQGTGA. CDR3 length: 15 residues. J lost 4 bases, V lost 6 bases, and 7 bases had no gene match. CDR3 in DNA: TGTGCCAGCAGTTTGATAGCGGGAGAATACAATGAGCAGTTCTTC. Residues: CASSLIAGEYNEQFF.

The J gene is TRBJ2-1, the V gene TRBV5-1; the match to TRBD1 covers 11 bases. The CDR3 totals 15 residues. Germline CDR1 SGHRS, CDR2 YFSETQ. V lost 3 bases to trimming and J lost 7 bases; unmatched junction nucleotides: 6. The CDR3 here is CASSSGTGGTNEQFF. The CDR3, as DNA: TGCGCCAGCAGCTCCGGGACAGGGGGTACGAATGAGCAGTTCTTC.

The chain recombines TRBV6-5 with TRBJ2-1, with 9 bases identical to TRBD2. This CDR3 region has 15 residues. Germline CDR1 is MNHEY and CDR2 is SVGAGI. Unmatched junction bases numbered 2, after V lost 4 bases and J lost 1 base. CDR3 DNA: TGTGCCAGCAGTTTTCTAGCGGGGTCCTACAATGAGCAGTTCTTC. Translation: CASSFLAGSYNEQFF.

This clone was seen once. CDR3 DNA sequence: TGTGCCAGCAGTCTTATAAAGAGCAGCGCCGGCTCCGGAAACACCATATATTTT. This codes for CASSLIKSSAGSGNTIYF. V is TRBV4-2 and J is TRBJ1-3; no clear D gene. The germline CDR1 and CDR2 sequences are LGHNA and YNFKEQ. The CDR3 has 18 amino acids. Trimming removed 6 bases at V and 4 bases at J, with 25 bases between.

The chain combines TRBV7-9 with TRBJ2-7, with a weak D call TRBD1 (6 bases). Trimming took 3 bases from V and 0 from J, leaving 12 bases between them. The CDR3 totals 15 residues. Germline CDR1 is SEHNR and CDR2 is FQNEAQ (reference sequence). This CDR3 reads CASSFQRDNSYEQYF. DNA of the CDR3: TGTGCCAGCAGCTTTCAGAGGGACAACTCCTACGAGCAGTACTTC.

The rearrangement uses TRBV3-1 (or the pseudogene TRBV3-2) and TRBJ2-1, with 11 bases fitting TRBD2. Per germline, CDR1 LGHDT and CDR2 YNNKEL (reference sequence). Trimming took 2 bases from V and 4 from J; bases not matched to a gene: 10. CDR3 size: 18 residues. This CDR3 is CASSQFPPGTSGYNEQFF. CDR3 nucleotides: TGTGCCAGCAGCCAATTTCCCCCGGGGACTAGCGGATACAATGAGCAGTTCTTC.

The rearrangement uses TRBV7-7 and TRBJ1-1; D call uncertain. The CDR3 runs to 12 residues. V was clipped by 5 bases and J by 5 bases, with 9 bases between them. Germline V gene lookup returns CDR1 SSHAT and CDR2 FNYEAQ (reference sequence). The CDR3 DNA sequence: TGTGCCAGCAGCAAAACGGAGACTGAAGCTTTCTTT. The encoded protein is CASSKTETEAFF.

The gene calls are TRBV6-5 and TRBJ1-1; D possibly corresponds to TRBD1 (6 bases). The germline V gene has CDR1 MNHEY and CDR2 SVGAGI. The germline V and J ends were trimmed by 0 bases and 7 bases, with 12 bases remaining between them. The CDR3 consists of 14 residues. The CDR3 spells CASSYSPRGYEAFF. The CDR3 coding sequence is TGTGCCAGCAGTTACTCTCCCAGGGGTTATGAAGCTTTCTTT.

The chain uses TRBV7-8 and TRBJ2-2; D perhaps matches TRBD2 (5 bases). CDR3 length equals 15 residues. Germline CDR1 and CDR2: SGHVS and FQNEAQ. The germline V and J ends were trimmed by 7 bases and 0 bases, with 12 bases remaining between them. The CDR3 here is CASTRRRSNTGELFF. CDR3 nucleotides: TGTGCCAGCACCCGGAGGCGGTCGAACACCGGGGAGCTGTTTTTT.

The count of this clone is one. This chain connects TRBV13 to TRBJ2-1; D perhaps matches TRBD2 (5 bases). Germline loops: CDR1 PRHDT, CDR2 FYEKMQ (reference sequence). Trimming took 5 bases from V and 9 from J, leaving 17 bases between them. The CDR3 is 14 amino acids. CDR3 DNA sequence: TGTGCCAGCAGCCTACTTCGGGGAGCCGGTGAGCAGTTCTTC. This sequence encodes CASSLLRGAGEQFF.

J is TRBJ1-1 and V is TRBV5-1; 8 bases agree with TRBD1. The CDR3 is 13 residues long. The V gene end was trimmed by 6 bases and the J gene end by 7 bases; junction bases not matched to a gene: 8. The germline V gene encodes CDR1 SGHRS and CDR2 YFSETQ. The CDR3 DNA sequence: TGCGCCAGCAAGTCCGGAGGGACAGGTGAAGCTTTCTTT. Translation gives CASKSGGTGEAFF. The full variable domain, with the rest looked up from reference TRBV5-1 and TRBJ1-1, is KAGVTQTPRYLIKTRGQQVTLSCSPISGHRSVSWYQQTPGQGLQFLFEYFSETQRNKGNFPGRFSGRQFSNSRSEMNVSTLELGDSALYLCASKSGGTGEAFFGQGTRLTVV.

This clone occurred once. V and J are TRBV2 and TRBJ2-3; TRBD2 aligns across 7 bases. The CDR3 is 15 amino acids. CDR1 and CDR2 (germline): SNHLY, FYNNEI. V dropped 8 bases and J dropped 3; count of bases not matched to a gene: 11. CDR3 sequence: CASAAGGGWTDTQYF. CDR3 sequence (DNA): TGTGCCAGCGCGGCCGGCGGGGGTTGGACAGATACGCAGTATTTT.

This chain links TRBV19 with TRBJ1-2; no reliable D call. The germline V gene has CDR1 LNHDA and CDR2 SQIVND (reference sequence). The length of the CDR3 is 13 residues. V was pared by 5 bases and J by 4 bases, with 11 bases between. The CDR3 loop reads CASSPGNGYGYTF. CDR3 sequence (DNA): TGTGCCAGTAGTCCGGGGAACGGCTATGGCTACACCTTC.

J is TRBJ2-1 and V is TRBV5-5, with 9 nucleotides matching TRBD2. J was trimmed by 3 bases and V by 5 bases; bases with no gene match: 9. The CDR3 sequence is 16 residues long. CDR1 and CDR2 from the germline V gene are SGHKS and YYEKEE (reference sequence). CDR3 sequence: CASSSSGLAVYNEQFF. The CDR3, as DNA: TGTGCCAGCAGTTCATCGGGACTAGCCGTCTACAATGAGCAGTTCTTC.

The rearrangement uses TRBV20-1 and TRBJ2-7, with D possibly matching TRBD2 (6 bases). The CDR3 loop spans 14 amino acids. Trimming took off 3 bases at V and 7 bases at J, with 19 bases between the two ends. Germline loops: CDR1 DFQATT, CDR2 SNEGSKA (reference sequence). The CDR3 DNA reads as TGCAGTGCTAGTAGGGCTAATAGCGGTTTGGAGCAGTACTTC. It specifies CSASRANSGLEQYF.

In DNA, the CDR3 is TGCGCCAGCAGCTCCGGGACAGGGGGCACTGAAGCTTTCTTT. It encodes CASSSGTGGTEAFF. V and J are TRBV5-1 and TRBJ1-1, with TRBD1 identical over 11 bases. This CDR3 has 14 residues. Trimming took 3 bases from V and 4 from J; bases not matched to a gene: 2. Per the germline V gene, CDR1 is SGHRS and CDR2 is YFSETQ.

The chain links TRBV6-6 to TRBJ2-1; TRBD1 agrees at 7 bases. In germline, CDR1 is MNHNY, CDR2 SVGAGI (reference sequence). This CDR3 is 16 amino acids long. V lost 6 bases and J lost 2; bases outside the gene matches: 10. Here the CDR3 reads CASRDFEGAAYNEQFF. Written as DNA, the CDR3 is TGTGCCAGCAGGGATTTCGAGGGGGCGGCCTACAATGAGCAGTTCTTC.

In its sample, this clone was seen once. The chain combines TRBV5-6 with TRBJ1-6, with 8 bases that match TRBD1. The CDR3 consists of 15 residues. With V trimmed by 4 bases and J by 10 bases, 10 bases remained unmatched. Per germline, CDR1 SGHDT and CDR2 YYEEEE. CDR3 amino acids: CASSREDRGNSPLHF. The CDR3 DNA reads TGTGCCAGCAGCCGAGAAGACAGGGGCAACTCACCCCTCCACTTT. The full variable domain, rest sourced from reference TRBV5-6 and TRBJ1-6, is DAGVTQSPTHLIKTRGQQVTLRCSPKSGHDTVSWYQQALGQGPQFIFQYYEEEERQRGNFPDRFSGHQFPNYSSELNVNALLLGDSALYLCASSREDRGNSPLHFGNGTRLTVT.

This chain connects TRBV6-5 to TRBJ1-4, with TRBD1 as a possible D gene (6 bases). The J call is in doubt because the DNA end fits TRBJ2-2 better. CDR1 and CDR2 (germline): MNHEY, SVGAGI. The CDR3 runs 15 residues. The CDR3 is CATVRGSTGIGELFF. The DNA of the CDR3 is TGTGCCACCGTAAGGGGATCGACAGGAATCGGGGAGCTGTTTTTT.

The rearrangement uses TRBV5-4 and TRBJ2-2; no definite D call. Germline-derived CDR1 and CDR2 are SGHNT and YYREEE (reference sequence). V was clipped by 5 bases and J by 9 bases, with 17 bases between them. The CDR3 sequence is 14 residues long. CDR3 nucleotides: TGTGCCAGCAGTTTTGATACTACTCAACGGGAGCTGTTTTTT. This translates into CASSFDTTQRELFF.

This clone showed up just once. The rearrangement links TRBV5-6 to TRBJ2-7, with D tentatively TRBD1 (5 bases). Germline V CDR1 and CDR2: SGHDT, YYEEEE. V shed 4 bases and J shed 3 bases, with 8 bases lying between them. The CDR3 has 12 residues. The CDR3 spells CASSKTDYEQYF. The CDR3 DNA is TGTGCCAGCAGCAAGACAGACTACGAGCAGTACTTC.

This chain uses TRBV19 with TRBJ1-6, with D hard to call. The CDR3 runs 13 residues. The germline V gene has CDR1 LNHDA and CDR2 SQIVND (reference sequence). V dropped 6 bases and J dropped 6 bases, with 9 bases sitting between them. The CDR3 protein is CASSPGGNSPLHF. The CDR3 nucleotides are TGTGCCAGTAGCCCAGGTGGTAATTCACCCCTCCACTTT.

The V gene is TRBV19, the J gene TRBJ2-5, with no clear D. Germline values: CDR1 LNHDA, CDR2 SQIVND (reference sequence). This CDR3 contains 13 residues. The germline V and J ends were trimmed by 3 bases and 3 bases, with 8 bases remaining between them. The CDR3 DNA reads TGTGCCAGTAGTATGTACAGAAAAGAGACCCAGTACTTC. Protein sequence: CASSMYRKETQYF.